This is a list of T cell receptor beta chains from one sample in a study of blood T cell repertoires in acute mononucleosis. Only in-frame clones appear in the TCRdb table, and some are missing; sequencing was by immunoSEQ multiplex PCR. The sample includes 7,000 to 9,000 clones, approximately 26% of them seen just once. The sample here was EBV YVL epitope tetramer+ CD8+ T cells sorted from PBMCs, taken during acute infectious mononucleosis. These receptors came from a woman in her late teens or twenties with infectious mononucleosis caused by EBV. Both conserved end residues are part of each CDR3.

j_call,v_call,cdr3_aa
TRBJ2-1,TRBV29-1,CSVVAVSNNEQFF
TRBJ1-1,TRBV11-3,CASSPTTGSATEAFF
TRBJ1-2,TRBV10-1,CASSPPLIETGYTF
TRBJ1-1,TRBV7-3,CASSHSGGTEAFF
TRBJ2-5,TRBV27,CASSDFLRETQYF
TRBJ2-7,TRBV4-1,CASSQEGQLSYEQYF
TRBJ2-3,TRBV4-2,CASSPSLSDYFTDTQYF
TRBJ2-7,TRBV10-3,CAISDPLAGENEQYF
TRBJ2-5,TRBV6-5,CASQGYQETQYF
TRBJ2-1,TRBV25-1,CASSFLPGGPREQFF
TRBJ2-3,TRBV10-3,CATGPLDNTDTQYF
TRBJ2-3,TRBV10-3,CAISGVGSTDTQYF
TRBJ2-2,TRBV5-5,CASALRIGNTGELFF